The T cell receptor beta chain described here comes from a study of naive and memory T cell subsets. Study-level findings and limits: Especially in CD8 cells, naive repertoires contained a few larger clonotypes, possibly CD45RA-re-expressing memory cells. Diversity fell and Gini index rose from naive through CM, EM, EMRA.

There are 15 residues in the CDR3. Germline V gene data show CDR1 as MGHRA and CDR2 as YSYEKL. V lost 0 bases to trimming and J lost 1 base, with 9 bases between them. Details on this clonotype: The antigen is not known.

Both TRBC1 and TRBC2 were covered by a beta constant-region primer of two equimolar oligonucleotides. Four rounds of PCR amplified the ligated cDNA using nested alpha and beta constant-region primers plus SP2. MiXCR, applied by TCRdb to the UMI-ligation and nested PCR reads, yields one record per CDR3 protein. The sample shows under 150,000 distinct CDR3 sequences, approximately 20% of them seen only once. The V gene is TRBV4-1, the J gene TRBJ1-2; D gene uncertain. The TCR sequence derives from a human donor in good health. Sequencing was carried out using naive CD8+ T cells from blood. CDR3 amino acids: CASSQEQMNNYGYTF. In DNA, the CDR3 is TGCGCCAGCAGCCAAGAACAGATGAATAACTATGGCTACACCTTC.